This TCR beta chain was found in a study of T cell repertoires in cytomegalovirus infection. Findings of the study overall: Cumulative public TCR beta family frequency identified carriers of CMV plus the relevant HLA. CMV-specific TCR beta clonotypes restricted by HLA-C dominated the ex vivo response.

TCRdb processed the reads anew with MiXCR; each CDR3 protein has one entry. The data show 350,000 to 550,000 distinct CDR3 sequences, roughly a third seen once. The table lists this clonotype with many counts. What it binds is unknown. There are 13 residues in the CDR3. In germline, CDR1 is SGHVS, CDR2 FNYEAQ. V dropped 0 bases and J dropped 3 bases, with 6 bases sitting between them. V gene TRBV7-6 combines with J gene TRBJ2-7; TRBD2 is a possible D gene (5 bases). Material for sequencing was PBMCs. The clonotype comes from a human donor in good health (CMV status not recorded). Some clones in this sample may be carry-over from other donors' samples. CDR3 amino acids: CASSLAGSYEQYF. CDR3 DNA: TGTGCCAGCAGCTTAGCAGGGAGCTACGAGCAGTACTTC.